The next 15 T cell receptor beta chains were all read from a single sample in a study of blood T cell repertoires in COVID-19. Repertoires were generated with immunoSEQ multiplex PCR, while TCRdb's copy carries only in-frame clones and drops some. The repertoire holds about 250,000 clones, with around 84% as singletons. Material for sequencing was PBMCs or T cells enriched from blood (not recorded which). The receptors here all came from a man aged 35 to 55 who had been exposed to COVID-19.

This clone was detected only a few times. The rearrangement joins TRBV3-1 (or the pseudogene TRBV3-2) to TRBJ1-1; 7 bases are shared with TRBD1. The germline V gene encodes CDR1 LGHDT and CDR2 YNNKEL (reference sequence). The CDR3 totals 15 residues. V lost 2 bases, J lost 8 bases, and 11 bases stayed unmatched. This CDR3 reads CASSQLPLTGTEAFF. CDR3 bases: TGTGCCAGCAGCCAACTACCCTTGACAGGGACGGAAGCTTTCTTT.

The chain is built from TRBV5-1 and TRBJ2-1, with 14 nucleotides matching TRBD2. The CDR3 has 15 amino acids. V lost 4 bases and J lost 10; bases outside the gene matches: 7. The V gene's germline CDR1 is SGHRS and CDR2 YFSETQ. CDR3 DNA: TGCGCCAGCAGCCTCGGGACTAGCGGGAGTAAGGAGCAGTTCTTC. As protein: CASSLGTSGSKEQFF.

This clone was detected only once. The V and J genes are TRBV10-3 and TRBJ2-1; the D is unclear. The CDR3 sequence is 15 residues long. The ends were cut back, 6 bases at V and 0 bases at J, with 12 bases in the middle. Germline CDR1 is ENHRY and CDR2 is SYGVKD. CDR3 sequence: CAIRIFKSSYNEQFF. The CDR3 coding sequence is TGTGCCATCAGGATTTTCAAGAGCTCCTACAATGAGCAGTTCTTC.

This clone was counted between two and nine times. V is TRBV10-1 and J is TRBJ1-2; TRBD1 matches at 9 bases. The trim removed 8 bases at V and 5 bases at J, leaving 9 bases unmatched. CDR1 is WNHNN and CDR2 is SYGVQD in the germline V gene (reference sequence). CDR3 size: 14 residues. In DNA form, the CDR3 reads TGCGCCAGCGCCAAGAGACAGGGGGATTATGGCTACACCTTC. It codes for CASAKRQGDYGYTF.

This chain connects TRBV7-2 to TRBJ2-7, with D possibly being TRBD2 (6 bases). The germline gives CDR1 SGHTA, CDR2 FQGNSA. The CDR3 extends over 14 amino acids. The V end lost 8 bases, the J end lost 0 bases, and 14 bases lay between the germline ends. The CDR3 DNA reads as TGTGCCAGCCGAACCGGGGGTAGCTCCTACGAGCAGTACTTC. This codes for CASRTGGSSYEQYF.

The CDR3 region has the DNA TGTGCCAGCCGCGGGCAGGACAGGGCTTATGCTTTCTTT. Encoded protein: CASRGQDRAYAFF. The chain has TRBV6-5 and TRBJ1-1; TRBD1 aligns across 8 bases. Germline values: CDR1 MNHEY, CDR2 SVGAGI. This CDR3 region has 13 residues. Germline trimming cut 8 bases from V and 11 bases from J; bases unmatched to any gene: 13.

Only one count was recorded for this clone. V is TRBV10-3 and J is TRBJ2-4; D remains unclear. The V gene's germline CDR1 is ENHRY and CDR2 SYGVKD. The CDR3 covers 13 residues. V was pared by 2 bases and J by 3 bases, with 5 bases between. Here the CDR3 DNA reads TGTGCCATCAGTGAGCCCGGCAAAAACATTCAGTACTTC. It yields the protein CAISEPGKNIQYF.

The CDR3 region is CASSPLSETQYF. CDR3 nucleotides: TGTGCCAGCTCTCCTCTGAGTGAGACCCAGTACTTC. The V call is TRBV3-1 (or the pseudogene TRBV3-2), the J call TRBJ2-5; D uncertain. Germline CDR1 and CDR2: LGHDT and YNNKEL (reference sequence). CDR3 size: 12 residues. V lost 8 bases and J 5 bases, leaving 12 bases between the germline ends.

The V and J genes are TRBV5-8 and TRBJ2-7, with 12 bases identical to TRBD2. The CDR3 is 16 amino acids. Germline CDR1 SGHTS, CDR2 YDEGEE. V shed 1 base and J 0 bases; nucleotides not matched to a gene: 2. CDR3 sequence: CASSLRTSGASYEQYF. Written as DNA, the CDR3 is TGTGCCAGCAGCTTGAGGACTAGCGGGGCCTCCTACGAGCAGTACTTC.

The chain recombines TRBV29-1 with TRBJ1-1; D possibly corresponds to TRBD1 (6 bases). The CDR3 runs to 11 residues. From germline, CDR1 is SQVTM and CDR2 ANQGSEA. V lost 4 bases to trimming and J lost 6 bases, with 9 bases between them. In DNA, the CDR3 is TGCAGCGTTGGCCAGGGGTCTGAAGCTTTCTTT. Encoded protein: CSVGQGSEAFF. The whole variable domain, filled in from reference TRBV29-1 and TRBJ1-1, reads SAVISQKPSRDICQRGTSLTIQCQVDSQVTMMFWYRQQPGQSLTLIATANQGSEATYESGFVIDKFPISRPNLTFSTLTVSNMSPEDSSIYLCSVGQGSEAFFGQGTRLTVV.

This chain links TRBV19 with TRBJ2-1; tentatively, D is TRBD2 (5 bases). The CDR3 covers 14 residues. Germline V gene sequence: CDR1 LNHDA, CDR2 SQIVND (reference sequence). V was shortened by 4 bases and J by 8 bases, with 15 bases between the two germline ends. The CDR3 DNA sequence: TGTGCCAGTAGTACGGAGCGGAGCTGGGATGAGCAGTTCTTC. It translates to CASSTERSWDEQFF.

This clone was observed a handful of times. This chain links TRBV4-1 with TRBJ1-5, with D tentatively TRBD1 (6 bases). The CDR3 length is 19 residues. V gave up 3 bases and J gave up 0 bases, with 21 bases separating them. Germline V gene lookup returns CDR1 MGHRA and CDR2 YSYEKL. CDR3 sequence (DNA): TGCGCCAGCAGCCAGCCACCCCAAGCGGGGACACATAGCAATCAGCCCCAGCATTTT. This translates into CASSQPPQAGTHSNQPQHF.

The V call is TRBV27, the J call TRBJ1-4, with 9 positions matching TRBD1. CDR1 is MNHEY, CDR2 SMNVEV, per germline (reference sequence). Trimming at V came to 5 bases and at J to 8 bases, leaving 12 bases not matched to a gene. The CDR3 runs 16 residues. CDR3 loop: CASSPVWGQGREKLFF. The CDR3 nucleotides read TGTGCCAGCAGTCCCGTCTGGGGACAGGGAAGAGAAAAACTGTTTTTT.

About this clone: The same CDR3 also results from other DNA sequences found in this sample. The gene calls are TRBV12-3 or TRBV12-4 and TRBJ1-1, with no clear D. V was clipped by 5 bases and J by 1 base, with 8 bases between them. This CDR3 is 13 amino acids long. CDR3 sequence (DNA): TGTGCCAGCAGTCTTGGGCAGAACACTGAAGCTTTCTTT. Its protein is CASSLGQNTEAFF.

The rearrangement links TRBV12-3 or TRBV12-4 to TRBJ2-1, with 12 bases matching TRBD2. The CDR3 runs to 12 residues. The ends lost 4 bases at V and 15 bases at J; junction bases unmatched: 4. This CDR3 is CASSSTSGRLFF. In DNA form, the CDR3 reads TGTGCCAGCAGTTCGACTAGCGGGAGACTGTTCTTC.